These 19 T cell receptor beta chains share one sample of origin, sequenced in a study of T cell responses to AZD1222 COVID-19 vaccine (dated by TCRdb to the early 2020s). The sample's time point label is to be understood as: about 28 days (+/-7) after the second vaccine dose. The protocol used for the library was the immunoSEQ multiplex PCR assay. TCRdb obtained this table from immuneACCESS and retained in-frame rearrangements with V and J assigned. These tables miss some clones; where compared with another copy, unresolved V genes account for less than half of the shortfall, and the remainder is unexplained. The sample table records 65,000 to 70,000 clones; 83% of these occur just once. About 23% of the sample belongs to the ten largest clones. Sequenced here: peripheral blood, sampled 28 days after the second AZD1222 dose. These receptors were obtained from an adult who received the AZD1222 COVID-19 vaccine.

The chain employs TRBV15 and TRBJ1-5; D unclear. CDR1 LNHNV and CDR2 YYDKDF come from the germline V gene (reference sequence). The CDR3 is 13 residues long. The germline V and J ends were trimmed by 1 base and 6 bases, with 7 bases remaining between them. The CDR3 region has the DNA TGTGCCACCAGCAGAGGTGATGGTCAGCCCCAGCATTTT. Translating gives CATSRGDGQPQHF.

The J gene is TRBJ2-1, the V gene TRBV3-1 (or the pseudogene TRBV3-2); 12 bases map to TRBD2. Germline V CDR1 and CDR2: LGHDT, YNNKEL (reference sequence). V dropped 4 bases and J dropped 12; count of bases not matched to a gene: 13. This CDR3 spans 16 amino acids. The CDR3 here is CASSPTLAGGLFVQFF. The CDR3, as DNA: TGTGCCAGCAGCCCCACGCTAGCGGGGGGGCTGTTTGTGCAGTTCTTC.

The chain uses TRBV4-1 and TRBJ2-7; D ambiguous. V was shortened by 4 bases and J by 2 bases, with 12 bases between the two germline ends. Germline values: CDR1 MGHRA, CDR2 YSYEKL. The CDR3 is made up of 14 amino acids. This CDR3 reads CASSPRAWAYEQYF. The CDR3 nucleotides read TGCGCCAGCAGCCCCCGGGCCTGGGCCTACGAGCAGTACTTC.

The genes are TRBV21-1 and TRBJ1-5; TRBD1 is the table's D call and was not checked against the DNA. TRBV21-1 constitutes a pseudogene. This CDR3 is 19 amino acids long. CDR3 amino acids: CASSKYRHIGDRYNQPQHF. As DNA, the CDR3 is TGTGCCAGCAGCAAATATCGTCATATTGGGGACAGATATAATCAGCCCCAGCATTTT.

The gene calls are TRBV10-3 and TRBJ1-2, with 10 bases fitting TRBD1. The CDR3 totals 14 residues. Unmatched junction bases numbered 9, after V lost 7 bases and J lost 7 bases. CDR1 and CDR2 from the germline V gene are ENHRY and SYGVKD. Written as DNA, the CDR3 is TGTGCCATCACCCTGGACAGGGGGTTAGGTGGCTACACCTTC. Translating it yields CAITLDRGLGGYTF.

CDR3 DNA sequence: TGTGCCAGCATCAAGCGGGGAAGCTCCTACGAGCAGTACTTC. It yields the protein CASIKRGSSYEQYF. The chain carries TRBV28 and TRBJ2-7, with TRBD2 matching 7 bases. Germline lookup yields CDR1 MDHEN and CDR2 SYDVKM. The V gene end was trimmed by 7 bases and the J gene end by 0 bases; junction bases not matched to a gene: 6. This CDR3 has 14 residues.

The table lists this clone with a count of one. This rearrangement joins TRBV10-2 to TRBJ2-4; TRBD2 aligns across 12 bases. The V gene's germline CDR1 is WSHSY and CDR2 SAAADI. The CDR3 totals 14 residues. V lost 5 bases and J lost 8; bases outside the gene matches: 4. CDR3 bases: TGCGCCAGCAGTTCTAGCGGGAGGGCCTACATTCAGTACTTC. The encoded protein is CASSSSGRAYIQYF.

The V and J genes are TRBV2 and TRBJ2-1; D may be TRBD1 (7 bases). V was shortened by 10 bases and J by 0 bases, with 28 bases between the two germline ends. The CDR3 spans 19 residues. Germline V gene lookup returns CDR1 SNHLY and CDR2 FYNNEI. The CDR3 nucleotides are TGTGCCACCTCGGGAGCTGGGACAGTCGGGACTGGCTCCTACAATGAGCAGTTCTTC. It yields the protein CATSGAGTVGTGSYNEQFF.

Here the CDR3 reads CASSNRDGTNTEAFF. Here the CDR3 DNA reads TGTGCCAGCAGCAACCGGGACGGGACGAACACTGAAGCTTTCTTT. The rearrangement links TRBV11-3 to TRBJ1-1, with D possibly TRBD1 on 5 matching bases. V was trimmed by 5 bases and J by 1 base, leaving 14 bases between them. The CDR3 is 15 residues long. CDR1 is SGHNT, CDR2 YENEEA, per germline.

The CDR3: CASSGDRSQGLTSYGYTF. The CDR3 coding sequence is TGCGCCAGCAGCGGGGACAGATCACAAGGTCTAACCTCCTATGGCTACACCTTC. The chain has TRBV5-1 and TRBJ1-2; 7 bases align to TRBD1. Losses at the gene ends were 4 bases for V and 4 bases for J; bases not matched to a gene: 19. Germline values: CDR1 SGHRS, CDR2 YFSETQ. The CDR3 runs 18 residues.

The CDR3: CAWTGQRDQPQHF. The CDR3 nucleotides read TGTGCCTGGACGGGACAGAGAGATCAGCCCCAGCATTTT. The chain employs TRBV30 and TRBJ1-5; 7 bases are a match to TRBD1. This CDR3 comprises 13 residues. Trimming cost V 4 bases and J 5 bases; bases outside gene matches: 5. The V gene's germline CDR1 is GTSNPN and CDR2 SVGIG (reference sequence). Combining the CDR3 with reference TRBV30 and TRBJ1-5 gives the whole variable domain SQTIHQWPATLVQPVGSPLSLECTVEGTSNPNLYWYRQAAGRGLQLLFYSVGIGQISSEVPQNLSASRPQDRQFILSSKKLLLSDSGFYLCAWTGQRDQPQHFGDGTRLSIL.

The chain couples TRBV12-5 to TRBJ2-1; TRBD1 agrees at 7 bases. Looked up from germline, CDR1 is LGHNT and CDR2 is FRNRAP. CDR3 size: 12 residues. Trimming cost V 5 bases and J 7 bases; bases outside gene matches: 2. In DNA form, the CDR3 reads TGTGCTAGTGGTCGGGACAGAAATGAGCAGTTCTTC. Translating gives CASGRDRNEQFF.

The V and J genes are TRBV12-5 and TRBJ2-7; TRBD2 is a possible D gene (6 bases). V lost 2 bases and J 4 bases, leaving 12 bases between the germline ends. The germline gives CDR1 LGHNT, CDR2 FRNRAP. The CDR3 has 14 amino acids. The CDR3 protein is CASGLTAGRYEQYF. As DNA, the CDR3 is TGTGCTAGTGGTTTGACGGCAGGGAGGTACGAGCAGTACTTC. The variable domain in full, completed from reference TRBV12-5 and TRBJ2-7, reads DARVTQTPRHKVTEMGQEVTMRCQPILGHNTVFWYRQTMMQGLELLAYFRNRAPLDDSGMPKDRFSAEMPDATLATLKIQPSEPRDSAVYFCASGLTAGRYEQYFGPGTRLTVT.

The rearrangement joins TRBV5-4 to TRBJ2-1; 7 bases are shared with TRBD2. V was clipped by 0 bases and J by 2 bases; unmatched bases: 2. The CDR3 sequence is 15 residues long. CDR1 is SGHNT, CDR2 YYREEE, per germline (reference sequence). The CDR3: CASSLGTRAYNEQFF. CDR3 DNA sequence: TGTGCCAGCAGCTTGGGGACTAGAGCCTACAATGAGCAGTTCTTC. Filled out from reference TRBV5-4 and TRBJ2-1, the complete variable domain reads ETGVTQSPTHLIKTRGQQVTLRCSSQSGHNTVSWYQQALGQGPQFIFQYYREEENGRGNFPPRFSGLQFPNYSSELNVNALELDDSALYLCASSLGTRAYNEQFFGPGTRLTVL.

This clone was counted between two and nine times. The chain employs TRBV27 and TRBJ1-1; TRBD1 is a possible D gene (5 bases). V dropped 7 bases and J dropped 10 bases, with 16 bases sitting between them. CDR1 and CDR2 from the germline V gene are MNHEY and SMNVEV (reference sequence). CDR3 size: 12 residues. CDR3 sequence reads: CASTFGTHGAFF. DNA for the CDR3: TGTGCCAGCACCTTCGGGACCCACGGAGCTTTCTTT.

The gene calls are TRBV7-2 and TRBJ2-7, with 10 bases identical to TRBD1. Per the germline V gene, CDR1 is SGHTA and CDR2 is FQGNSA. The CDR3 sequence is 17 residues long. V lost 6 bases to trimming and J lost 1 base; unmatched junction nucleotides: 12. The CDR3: CASRDIPGQGLSYEQYF. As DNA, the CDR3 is TGTGCCAGCAGGGATATACCGGGACAGGGGCTGTCCTACGAGCAGTACTTC.

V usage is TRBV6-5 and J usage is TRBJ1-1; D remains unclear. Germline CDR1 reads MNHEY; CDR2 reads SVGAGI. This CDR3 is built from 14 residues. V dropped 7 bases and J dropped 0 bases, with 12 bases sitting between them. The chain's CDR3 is CASTSPGMNTEAFF. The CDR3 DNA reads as TGTGCCAGCACCTCCCCGGGGATGAACACTGAAGCTTTCTTT.

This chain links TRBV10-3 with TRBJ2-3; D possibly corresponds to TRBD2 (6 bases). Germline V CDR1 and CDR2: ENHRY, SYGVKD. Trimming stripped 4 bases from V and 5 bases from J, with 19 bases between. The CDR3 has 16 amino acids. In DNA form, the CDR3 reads TGTGCCATCAGTGGGGGGGTCGGTAGCTCCGAAGATACGCAGTATTTT. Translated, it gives CAISGGVGSSEDTQYF.

The CDR3 region is CASSDWGWPQHF. The CDR3 bases are TGTGCCAGCAGTGACTGGGGATGGCCCCAGCATTTT. The rearrangement links TRBV25-1 to TRBJ1-5; no firm D call. V lost 3 bases to trimming and J lost 9 bases, with 9 bases between them. The CDR3 is 12 residues long. Germline values: CDR1 MGHDK, CDR2 SYGVNS. Based on the CDR3 plus reference TRBV25-1 and TRBJ1-5, the full variable domain is EADIYQTPRYLVIGTGKKITLECSQTMGHDKMYWYQQDPGMELHLIHYSYGVNSTEKGDLSSESTVSRIRTEHFPLTLESARPSHTSQYLCASSDWGWPQHFGDGTRLSIL.